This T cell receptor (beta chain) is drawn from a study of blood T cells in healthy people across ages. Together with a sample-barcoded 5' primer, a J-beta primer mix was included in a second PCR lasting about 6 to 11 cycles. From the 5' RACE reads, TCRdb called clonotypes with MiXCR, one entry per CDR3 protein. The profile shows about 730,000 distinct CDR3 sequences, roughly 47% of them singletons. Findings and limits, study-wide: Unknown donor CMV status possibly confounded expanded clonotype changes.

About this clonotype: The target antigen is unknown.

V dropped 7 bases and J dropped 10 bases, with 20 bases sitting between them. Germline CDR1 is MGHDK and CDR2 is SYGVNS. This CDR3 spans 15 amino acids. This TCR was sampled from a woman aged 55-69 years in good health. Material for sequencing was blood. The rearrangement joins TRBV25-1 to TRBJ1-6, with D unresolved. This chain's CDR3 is CASKLEGPGYSPLHF. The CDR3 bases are TGTGCCAGCAAATTGGAAGGGCCGGGATACTCACCCCTCCACTTT.